This T cell receptor (beta chain) was recovered during a study of T-cell reconstitution after alpha-beta-depleted transplantation in children. A TCRbeta library incorporating unique molecular identifiers was prepared. TCRdb re-analysed the PCR reads in MiXCR, keeping a single row per CDR3 protein. The table has a few hundred thousand distinct CDR3 sequences, around 15% seen once. Study-wide findings and caveats: Some patients' high day-60 TCRbeta diversity was attributed to recipient cells surviving conditioning. Hyperexpanded clones declined; after one year, newly produced T cells mostly supplied diversity. Reportedly, roughly two months post-transplant, alpha-beta T cells arose from several hundred expanded graft clones.

This clonotype was counted ten times or more. The antigen remains unidentified. This CDR3 comprises 18 residues. The V end was cut by 3 bases, the J end by 0 bases, with 17 bases between. Germline V CDR1 and CDR2: LGHNA, YSLEER. The source material was PBMCs, mostly from graft donor cells, sampled 360 days after TCRalphabeta/CD19-depleted stem cell transplant. The V gene is TRBV4-3, the J gene TRBJ2-2; D uncertain. This receptor was identified in a boy younger than two who had a stem cell transplant for Wiskott-Aldrich syndrome, so the T cells may come from the graft donor. The CDR3 protein is CASSQGPPLGANTGELFF. In DNA, the CDR3 is TGCGCCAGCAGCCAGGGCCCCCCACTTGGGGCGAACACCGGGGAGCTGTTTTTT.